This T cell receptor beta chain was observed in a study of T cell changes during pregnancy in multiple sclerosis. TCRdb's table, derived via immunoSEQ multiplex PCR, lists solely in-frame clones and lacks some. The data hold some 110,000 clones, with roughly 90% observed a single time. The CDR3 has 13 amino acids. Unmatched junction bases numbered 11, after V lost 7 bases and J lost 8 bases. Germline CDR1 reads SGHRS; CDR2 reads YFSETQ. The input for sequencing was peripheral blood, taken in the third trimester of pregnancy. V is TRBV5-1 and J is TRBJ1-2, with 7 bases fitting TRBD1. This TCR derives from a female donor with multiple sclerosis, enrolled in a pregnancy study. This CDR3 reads CASHLDRVGGYTF. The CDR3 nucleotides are TGCGCCAGCCATCTTGACAGGGTCGGCGGCTACACCTTC.